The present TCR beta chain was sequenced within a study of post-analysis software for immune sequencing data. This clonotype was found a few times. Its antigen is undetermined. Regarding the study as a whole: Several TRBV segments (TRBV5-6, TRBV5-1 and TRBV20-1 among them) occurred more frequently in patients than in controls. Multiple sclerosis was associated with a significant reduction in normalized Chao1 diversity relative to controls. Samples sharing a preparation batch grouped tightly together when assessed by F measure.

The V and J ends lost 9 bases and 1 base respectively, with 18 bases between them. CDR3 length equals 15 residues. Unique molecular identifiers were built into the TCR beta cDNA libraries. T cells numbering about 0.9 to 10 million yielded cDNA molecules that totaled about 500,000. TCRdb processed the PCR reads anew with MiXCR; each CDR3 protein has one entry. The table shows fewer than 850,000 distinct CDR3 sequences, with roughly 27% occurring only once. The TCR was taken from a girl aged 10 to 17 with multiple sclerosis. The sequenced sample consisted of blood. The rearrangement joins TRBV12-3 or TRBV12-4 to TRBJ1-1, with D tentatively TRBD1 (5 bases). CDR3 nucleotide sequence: TGTGCCAGGGTCCGTCCTGACAGCGAGAACACTGAAGCTTTCTTT. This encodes CARVRPDSENTEAFF.